A selection of T cell receptor beta chains follows, all from one sample in a study of Graves' ophthalmopathy and Graves' hyperthyroidism. One entry per CDR3 protein, called by TCRdb with MiXCR from the multiplex PCR reads. The data show about 620,000 distinct CDR3 sequences, about a fifth seen once. The specimen sequenced was peripheral blood. These receptors were taken from a woman aged 18-29 years with stable Graves' hyperthyroidism. Some clones in this sample may be carry-over from other donors' samples. The conserved cysteine and the conserved F or W are not part of the CDR3 here. Fields, in order: V gene, J gene, CDR3 protein.

>TRBV19|TRBJ2-5
ASSDLGAGGPETQY
>TRBV6-1|TRBJ2-5
ASTPTLTVQETQY
>TRBV20-1|TRBJ1-3
SARPNPGTGSSGNTIY
>TRBV27|TRBJ1-1
ASSPTQMNTEAF
>TRBV6-2/TRBV6-3|TRBJ2-2
ASSSPHVTVENTGELF
>TRBV18|TRBJ1-5
ASSHGAELSNQPQH
>TRBV12-5|TRBJ1-1
ASGLSLNTEAF
>TRBV2|TRBJ1-5
ASRDRVAGPQH
>TRBV3-1|TRBJ2-5
ASSQRTGTQY
>TRBV6-2/TRBV6-3|TRBJ1-1
ASSATGAEAF
>TRBV29-1|TRBJ2-7
SVETPGQSYEQY
>TRBV18|TRBJ1-2
ASSLQGSPYGYT
>TRBV20-1|TRBJ2-7
SARDSVVDGPFSSYEQY
>TRBV6-5|TRBJ1-2
ASSYAGGQEAYGYT
>TRBV29-1|TRBJ1-1
SVEDLRTEAF
>TRBV12-3/TRBV12-4|TRBJ2-5
ASSWTSKETQY
>TRBV2|TRBJ1-2
ASSHRQGDANGYT
>TRBV2|TRBJ2-7
ASSGVRGRKNEQY
>TRBV19|TRBJ1-1
ASSVTGLNTEAF
>TRBV2|TRBJ1-5
ASSGEGRVDPQH
>TRBV19|TRBJ2-7
ASSIGGLAGTYEQY
>TRBV5-1|TRBJ2-7
ASSLGFNPYEQY
>TRBV9|TRBJ1-1
ASSVEPKVNTEAF
>TRBV6-5|TRBJ1-1
ASSYNGQLNTEAF
>TRBV28|TRBJ1-2
ASTSFVGSTNYGYT
>TRBV24-1|TRBJ1-2
ATSDLNRNYGYT
>TRBV3-1|TRBJ2-4
ASSQEKQLIAKNIQY
>TRBV6-1|TRBJ1-2
ASSEALGSLNYGYT
>TRBV2|TRBJ1-1
ASSEGPQWVKAF
>TRBV4-1|TRBJ1-1
ASSQGSPGTSWGNTEAF
>TRBV27|TRBJ2-2
ASSSDRGRYTGELF
>TRBV10-1|TRBJ2-2
AIQGAGPPYTGELF
>TRBV30|TRBJ1-2
AWSPIGRGSVGYT
>TRBV28|TRBJ1-3
ASSFSGGSGNTIY
>TRBV6-5|TRBJ2-7
ASSYEKFYEQY
>TRBV9|TRBJ2-2
ASSVAGTPNTGELF
>TRBV7-2|TRBJ2-7
ASSQQVSGGRQY
>TRBV6-1|TRBJ1-5
ASSEVQPQH
>TRBV19|TRBJ1-5
ASLERGYSNQPQH
>TRBV24-1|TRBJ2-7
ATSDSSLGEQY
>TRBV12-3/TRBV12-4|TRBJ2-7
ASSTQMPLIEQY
>TRBV11-2|TRBJ2-5
ASSLLETKY
>TRBV7-2|TRBJ2-7
ASSMTSGSRGQY
>TRBV30|TRBJ1-5
AWRGGSNQPQH
>TRBV18|TRBJ1-5
ASSPSGTGGRNQPQH